This TCR beta chain was recorded in a study of CD8+ T cells in alopecia areata. Findings of the study overall: Many expanded lesional clones remained in scalp and blood on tofacitinib. Against the mouse data, patients shared TCRs less clearly, possibly for HLA reasons. Clonality in lesional scalp, especially alopecia totalis/universalis, exceeded that of normal scalp. Clonality in the scalp and expanded CD8+ clones ranked among the top 100 were significantly decreased by tofacitinib.

The CDR3 sequence is 13 residues long. Germline V gives CDR1 SGHNT, CDR2 YENEEA. Deletions cut 1 base from V and 10 bases from J, with 8 bases between. Following RNA extraction, reverse transcription yielded cDNA that acted as the sequencing template. Profiled with immunoSEQ multiplex PCR; TCRdb holds only in-frame clones, not every one. The profile shows 100,000 or so clones, 55% to 75% of them singletons. This clone was detected once. The antigen is unknown. Regarding treatment: oral pan-JAK inhibitor, 5-10 mg twice daily. The J gene is TRBJ1-6, the V gene TRBV11-3, with D perhaps matching TRBD1 (5 bases). The sample consisted of CD8+ T cells sorted from blood, taken between weeks 55 and 65, from a patient treated with tofacitinib. This receptor was identified in a human donor with alopecia areata. The CDR3 DNA sequence: TGTGCCAGCAGCTTAGGACAGTACTCACCCCTCCACTTT. It encodes CASSLGQYSPLHF.